The 5 T cell receptor beta chains below all came from one sample that was sequenced in a study of T cell responses to AZD1222 COVID-19 vaccine. Data came from immunoSEQ multiplex PCR; TCRdb stores just in-frame clones and leaves some out. Of around 92,000 clones listed, 91% are singletons. The material sequenced was peripheral blood, taken on day 0 of AZD1222 vaccination. The receptors were sampled from an adult in good health.

The chain links TRBV4-1 to TRBJ1-1; tentatively, D is TRBD1 (5 bases). Trimming took off 4 bases at V and 3 bases at J, with 21 bases between the two ends. The CDR3 has 17 amino acids. Germline lookup yields CDR1 MGHRA and CDR2 YSYEKL. In nucleotides, the CDR3 is TGCGCCAGCAGCCTTGGGCGGGCAGGGCGCGGTGACACTGAAGCTTTCTTT. It encodes CASSLGRAGRGDTEAFF.

CDR3 loop: CASSPSVKGGQPQHF. The CDR3, as DNA: TGTGCCAGCTCACCATCAGTTAAGGGGGGTCAGCCCCAGCATTTT. The chain is built from TRBV18 and TRBJ1-5; D possibly corresponds to TRBD1 (6 bases). From germline, CDR1 is KGHSH and CDR2 LQKENI. This CDR3 is built from 15 residues. V lost 2 bases and J lost 6, with 14 bases in between.

CDR3 nucleotide sequence: TGTGCCAGCAGTGAAGTCCTCACAGGGGCCGGGTATGGCTACACCTTC. It is translated as CASSEVLTGAGYGYTF. The chain is built from TRBV6-1 and TRBJ1-2, with 7 bases identical to TRBD1. After removal of 1 base from V and 5 bases from J, the junction contained 10 bases not matched to a gene. The CDR3 covers 16 residues. CDR1 and CDR2 from the germline V gene are MNHNS and SASEGT.

The chain combines TRBV18 with TRBJ2-5; 10 positions match TRBD2. The ends lost 0 bases at V and 3 bases at J; junction bases unmatched: 1. The germline CDR1 and CDR2 sequences are KGHSH and LQKENI. There are 15 residues in the CDR3. The CDR3 region has the DNA TGTGCCAGCTCACCACCCAGCGGGGGGGAAGAGACCCAGTACTTC. Its translation is CASSPPSGGEETQYF.

The chain links TRBV9 to TRBJ2-6; D call uncertain. Germline-derived CDR1 and CDR2 are SGDLS and YYNGEE. The CDR3 extends over 14 amino acids. V lost 0 bases and J lost 4, with 5 bases in between. The CDR3 nucleotides read TGTGCCAGCAGCGTAGGCAGGGGGGCCAACGTCCTGACTTTC. This encodes CASSVGRGANVLTF.